The 30 T cell receptor beta chains below come from one sample, sequenced in a study of PD-1 blockade in classical Hodgkin lymphoma. This sample's time point: cycle 4 day 1 (C4D1), after about 6 weeks of nivolumab. Relapses following autologous stem cell transplantation were seen in all patients, with brentuximab vedotin exposure varying. The method was immunoSEQ multiplex PCR; TCRdb's version includes in-frame clones alone and lacks a portion of them. The table lists around 50,000 clones, around 76% of them singletons, with roughly 12% in the top ten. Sequencing used peripheral blood mononuclear cells (PBMCs), obtained before the fourth cycle of nivolumab. These receptors came from a human donor with classical Hodgkin lymphoma.

V and J are TRBV11-2 and TRBJ2-5; D tentatively fits TRBD1 or TRBD2 (5 bases each). The V and J ends lost 0 bases and 1 base respectively, with 12 bases between them. The V gene's germline CDR1 is SGHAT and CDR2 FQNNGV. The CDR3 consists of 16 residues. DNA of the CDR3: TGTGCCAGCAGCTTAGACTGGGGGAGCGGCCAAGAGACCCAGTACTTC. Translating gives CASSLDWGSGQETQYF.

In DNA form, the CDR3 reads TGTGCCAGCAGTTACAGCAGGTCCGGGGCCAACGTCCTGACTTTC. Its protein is CASSYSRSGANVLTF. This sequence joins TRBV6-5 and TRBJ2-6; D call uncertain. The ends were cut back, 2 bases at V and 4 bases at J, with 9 bases in the middle. The CDR3 totals 15 residues. The germline V gene has CDR1 MNHEY and CDR2 SVGAGI.

This clone appeared once. The V gene is TRBV4-1, the J gene TRBJ1-2; TRBD1 might be the D (6 bases). The germline gives CDR1 MGHRA, CDR2 YSYEKL. Between the trimmed V and J ends, which lost 3 bases and 4 bases, there was a span of 12 bases. This CDR3 comprises 14 residues. As DNA, the CDR3 is TGCGCCAGCAGCCAGGGGGGCCGGGGCTATGGCTACACCTTC. It is translated as CASSQGGRGYGYTF.

This clone was seen a few times. V usage is TRBV5-1 and J usage is TRBJ2-5; TRBD1 aligns across 10 bases. V shed 0 bases and J 6 bases; nucleotides not matched to a gene: 5. There are 15 residues in the CDR3. The germline CDR1 and CDR2 sequences are SGHRS and YFSETQ. The CDR3 region has the DNA TGCGCCAGCAGCTTGGGGCCGGGACAGGGGAAGACCCAGTACTTC. Protein sequence: CASSLGPGQGKTQYF.

The gene calls are TRBV19 and TRBJ2-2, with 7 bases identical to TRBD1. Germline V lookup: CDR1 LNHDA, CDR2 SQIVND (reference sequence). There are 16 residues in the CDR3. The trim removed 3 bases at V and 0 bases at J, leaving 4 bases unmatched. The CDR3 loop reads CASSMRTGANTGELFF. The DNA of the CDR3 is TGTGCCAGTAGTATGAGGACAGGCGCGAACACCGGGGAGCTGTTTTTT.

Written as DNA, the CDR3 is TGTGCCAGCAGCTTTGACTCGAACACCATATATTTT. Its protein product is CASSFDSNTIYF. The chain links TRBV7-2 to TRBJ1-3; D is unclear. The V gene lost 3 bases and the J gene lost 7 bases, with 7 bases spanning the gap. This CDR3 has 12 residues. Germline V gene lookup returns CDR1 SGHTA and CDR2 FQGNSA.

The genes are TRBV7-9 and TRBJ2-5; 9 nucleotides agree with TRBD2. CDR3 length: 14 amino acids. Germline V lookup: CDR1 SEHNR, CDR2 FQNEAQ (reference sequence). Germline trimming cut 4 bases from V and 4 bases from J; bases unmatched to any gene: 4. As DNA, the CDR3 is TGTGCCAGCAGCTGGGGACTAGCAGGAGAGACCCAGTACTTC. Translated, it gives CASSWGLAGETQYF.

The V gene is TRBV29-1, the J gene TRBJ2-7, with 7 bases identical to TRBD1. The CDR3 length is 14 residues. With 5 bases clipped from V and 0 bases from J, the junction kept 7 bases outside the gene matches. Germline CDR1 SQVTM, CDR2 ANQGSEA. The CDR3 loop is CSVPGQTDSYEQYF. The DNA of the CDR3 is TGCAGCGTTCCGGGACAGACCGACTCCTACGAGCAGTACTTC.

The rearrangement joins TRBV9 to TRBJ2-1; D uncertain. V was trimmed by 0 bases and J by 6 bases, leaving 10 bases between them. This CDR3 region has 14 residues. Germline assignment: CDR1 SGDLS and CDR2 YYNGEE. In DNA form, the CDR3 reads TGTGCCAGCAGCGTAGTCTGGGGTGCCAATGAGCAGTTCTTC. This encodes CASSVVWGANEQFF.

This clone was seen more than once but under ten times. The chain employs TRBV28 and TRBJ1-5; 9 bases fit TRBD1. Germline values: CDR1 MDHEN, CDR2 SYDVKM. The CDR3 has 14 amino acids. The V and J ends lost 8 bases and 7 bases, in that order; junction bases with no gene match: 9. CDR3 coding DNA: TGTGCCAGCGTCACAGGGGGCCTGGGGCAGCCCCAGCATTTT. It yields the protein CASVTGGLGQPQHF. Full variable domain (remainder filled in from reference TRBV28 and TRBJ1-5): DVKVTQSSRYLVKRTGEKVFLECVQDMDHENMFWYRQDPGLGLRLIYFSYDVKMKEKGDIPEGYSVSREKKERFSLILESASTNQTSMYLCASVTGGLGQPQHFGDGTRLSIL.

The CDR3 coding sequence is TGTGCCAGCAGTAATTCACGAGCTTACGAGCAGTACTTC. This translates into CASSNSRAYEQYF. The chain uses TRBV7-3 and TRBJ2-7; D is uncertain. Germline CDR1 and CDR2: SGHTA and FQGTGA. This CDR3 is 13 amino acids long. The germline V and J ends were trimmed by 6 bases and 4 bases, with 13 bases remaining between them.

J is TRBJ2-7 and V is TRBV6-5; no reliable D call. This CDR3 spans 13 amino acids. Between the trimmed V and J ends, which lost 6 bases and 0 bases, there was a span of 9 bases. Germline CDR1 MNHEY, CDR2 SVGAGI. The CDR3 nucleotides read TGTGCCAGCAGCCCGGGCAGCTCCTACGAGCAGTACTTC. Protein: CASSPGSSYEQYF.

This clone was found a few times. The CDR3 here is CAWSVGWFEPQHF. In DNA, the CDR3 is TGTGCCTGGAGTGTAGGGTGGTTTGAGCCCCAGCATTTT. The chain couples TRBV30 to TRBJ1-5; D is undetermined. The CDR3 is 13 amino acids. The germline V gene has CDR1 GTSNPN and CDR2 SVGIG (reference sequence). V shed 0 bases and J shed 8 bases, with 11 bases lying between them.

This chain connects TRBV7-9 to TRBJ1-4; possible D gene TRBD1, 5 bases. The germline V gene encodes CDR1 SEHNR and CDR2 FQNEAQ (reference sequence). V lost 5 bases and J 6 bases, leaving 16 bases between the germline ends. This CDR3 has 15 residues. This CDR3 is CASSLIGARDEKLFF. The CDR3 DNA follows: TGTGCCAGCAGCCTAATAGGGGCGCGGGATGAAAAACTGTTTTTT.

This chain joins TRBV7-9 and TRBJ1-4; 8 nucleotides align to TRBD1. The V gene's germline CDR1 is SEHNR and CDR2 FQNEAQ (reference sequence). This CDR3 is 17 amino acids long. Trimming took 0 bases from V and 6 from J; bases not matched to a gene: 9. This CDR3 is CASSLATGGPWYEKLFF. The CDR3 bases are TGTGCCAGCAGCTTAGCAACAGGGGGACCCTGGTATGAAAAACTGTTTTTT.

V and J are TRBV6-1 and TRBJ1-1; tentative D call: TRBD1 (5 bases). Germline assignment: CDR1 MNHNS and CDR2 SASEGT. This CDR3 is built from 19 residues. V was cut by 2 bases and J by 4 bases, with 26 bases left in between. The CDR3 reads CASSEKSVGRGRSATEAFF. The DNA of the CDR3 is TGTGCCAGCAGTGAAAAGTCTGTCGGGAGGGGTAGGTCGGCCACTGAAGCTTTCTTT.

The gene calls are TRBV18 and TRBJ2-3; D is unresolved. This CDR3 has 15 amino acids. V shed 6 bases and J shed 2 bases, with 15 bases lying between them. Per the germline V gene, CDR1 is KGHSH and CDR2 is LQKENI. This CDR3 is CASSRPGRNTDTQYF. In DNA, the CDR3 is TGTGCCAGCTCCAGACCCGGACGGAACACAGATACGCAGTATTTT. Combining the CDR3 with reference TRBV18 and TRBJ2-3 gives the whole variable domain NAGVMQNPRHLVRRRGQEARLRCSPMKGHSHVYWYRQLPEEGLKFMVYLQKENIIDESGMPKERFSAEFPKEGPSILRIQQVVRGDSAAYFCASSRPGRNTDTQYFGPGTRLTVL.

The chain recombines TRBV19 with TRBJ1-5; a possible D gene is TRBD1 (5 bases). Deletions cut 6 bases from V and 4 bases from J, with 16 bases between. Germline lookup yields CDR1 LNHDA and CDR2 SQIVND (reference sequence). CDR3 length: 15 residues. The CDR3 DNA sequence: TGTGCCAGTAGGATGCTTGGGGGGTCGAATCAGCCCCAGCATTTT. This encodes CASRMLGGSNQPQHF.

The V call is TRBV7-3, the J call TRBJ2-1; the D is unclear. The CDR3 length is 14 residues. From germline, CDR1 is SGHTA and CDR2 FQGTGA. The V end was cut by 4 bases, the J end by 10 bases, with 17 bases between. CDR3 DNA sequence: TGTGCCAGCAGCTCAAACTCCGACGCCTCCGAGCAGTTCTTC. Protein product: CASSSNSDASEQFF.

This clone was counted once. This rearrangement joins TRBV5-1 to TRBJ2-5; the match to TRBD1 covers 7 bases. The CDR3 is made up of 15 amino acids. The V gene's germline CDR1 is SGHRS and CDR2 YFSETQ. With V trimmed by 4 bases and J by 5 bases, 11 bases remained unmatched. CDR3 bases: TGCGCCAGCAGCGGTCGGACAGGCTCCGGTGAGACCCAGTACTTC. It specifies CASSGRTGSGETQYF. The full variable domain, its missing parts supplied by reference TRBV5-1 and TRBJ2-5, is KAGVTQTPRYLIKTRGQQVTLSCSPISGHRSVSWYQQTPGQGLQFLFEYFSETQRNKGNFPGRFSGRQFSNSRSEMNVSTLELGDSALYLCASSGRTGSGETQYFGPGTRLLVL.

The chain combines TRBV6-5 with TRBJ1-1, with a tentative D call TRBD1 (6 bases). The V end lost 2 bases, the J end lost 2 bases, and 12 bases lay between the germline ends. This CDR3 comprises 15 residues. CDR1 and CDR2 (germline): MNHEY, SVGAGI. CDR3 nucleotide sequence: TGTGCCAGCAGTTACACGGGGGCGCTTAACACTGAAGCTTTCTTT. Its translation: CASSYTGALNTEAFF.

The genes are TRBV6-5 and TRBJ1-1; D ambiguous. Per the germline V gene, CDR1 is MNHEY and CDR2 is SVGAGI. The CDR3 runs 14 residues. Deletions cut 2 bases from V and 7 bases from J, with 14 bases between. The CDR3 loop reads CASSYMGFQDEAFF. CDR3 nucleotides: TGTGCCAGCAGTTACATGGGGTTCCAGGATGAAGCTTTCTTT.

This clone was seen only once. CDR3 sequence (DNA): TGCGCCAGCAGCCAAGATATGACAGGGAAAGCCTACGAGCAGTACTTC. Protein product: CASSQDMTGKAYEQYF. The J gene is TRBJ2-7, the V gene TRBV4-3, with 7 bases fitting TRBD1. Germline assignment: CDR1 LGHNA and CDR2 YSLEER. CDR3 length: 16 amino acids. The V segment lost 0 bases and the J segment 2 bases; nucleotides outside the gene matches: 7.

This clone was recorded a few times. The rearrangement joins TRBV7-2 to TRBJ1-2; 8 nucleotides align to TRBD1. The CDR3 consists of 15 residues. Germline loops: CDR1 SGHTA, CDR2 FQGNSA. Trimming removed 4 bases from V and 5 bases from J; junction bases left unmatched: 9. The CDR3 coding sequence is TGTGCCAGCAGCTACCCGGGACAGGAGAGATATGGCTACACCTTC. Protein sequence: CASSYPGQERYGYTF. Full variable domain (remainder filled in from reference TRBV7-2 and TRBJ1-2): GAGVSQSPSNKVTEKGKDVELRCDPISGHTALYWYRQSLGQGLEFLIYFQGNSAPDKSGLPSDRFSAERTGGSVSTLTIQRTQQEDSAVYLCASSYPGQERYGYTFGSGTRLTVV.

The chain couples TRBV7-8 to TRBJ1-5; the match to TRBD1 covers 9 bases. The CDR3 contains 15 residues. CDR1 SGHVS and CDR2 FQNEAQ come from the germline V gene. V gave up 4 bases and J gave up 6 bases; unmatched junction bases: 7. CDR3 protein: CASSWTGTGRQPQHF. The CDR3 bases are TGTGCCAGCAGCTGGACCGGGACAGGGCGTCAGCCCCAGCATTTT.

The chain employs TRBV19 and TRBJ1-2, with D possibly matching TRBD1 (5 bases). In germline, CDR1 is LNHDA, CDR2 SQIVND (reference sequence). The V and J ends lost 5 bases and 4 bases respectively, with 11 bases between them. The CDR3 runs 13 residues. The CDR3 nucleotides read TGTGCCAGTAGTCCGGGACCGCTCTATGGCTACACCTTC. The encoded protein is CASSPGPLYGYTF.

The chain couples TRBV5-1 to TRBJ2-7; D is possibly TRBD2 (6 bases). CDR1 and CDR2 (germline): SGHRS, YFSETQ. The CDR3 has 15 amino acids. V lost 0 bases to trimming and J lost 4 bases, with 14 bases between them. CDR3 sequence reads: CASSLGWGGGYEQYF. Written as DNA, the CDR3 is TGCGCCAGCAGCTTGGGCTGGGGCGGAGGGTACGAGCAGTACTTC. Full variable domain (remainder filled in from reference TRBV5-1 and TRBJ2-7): KAGVTQTPRYLIKTRGQQVTLSCSPISGHRSVSWYQQTPGQGLQFLFEYFSETQRNKGNFPGRFSGRQFSNSRSEMNVSTLELGDSALYLCASSLGWGGGYEQYFGPGTRLTVT.

The chain combines TRBV7-6 with TRBJ1-1, with a possible D match to TRBD1 (5 bases). The germline V and J ends were trimmed by 1 base and 3 bases, with 9 bases remaining between them. The V gene's germline CDR1 is SGHVS and CDR2 FNYEAQ. The CDR3 has 14 amino acids. The DNA for the CDR3 is TGTGCCAGCAGCTTAGTGCCCAGGGACACTGAAGCTTTCTTT. This encodes CASSLVPRDTEAFF.

The rearrangement uses TRBV27 and TRBJ1-3, with a tentative D call TRBD1 (5 bases). V shed 5 bases and J shed 8 bases, with 37 bases lying between them. CDR1 is MNHEY, CDR2 SMNVEV, per germline (reference sequence). The CDR3 is 21 amino acids. CDR3 bases: TGTGCCAGCAGTGCCTCCGGGACCCGATTTTTTACCCACCCTTTAACAGACACCATATATTTT. It is translated as CASSASGTRFFTHPLTDTIYF.

This chain connects TRBV7-3 to TRBJ2-7, with 7 bases fitting TRBD1. Germline V lookup: CDR1 SGHTA, CDR2 FQGTGA. Trimming at V came to 3 bases and at J to 1 base, leaving 3 bases not matched to a gene. The CDR3 is 14 amino acids. The CDR3 DNA sequence: TGTGCCAGCAGCTTCAGACAGGGATCCTACGAGCAGTACTTC. Translated, it gives CASSFRQGSYEQYF.